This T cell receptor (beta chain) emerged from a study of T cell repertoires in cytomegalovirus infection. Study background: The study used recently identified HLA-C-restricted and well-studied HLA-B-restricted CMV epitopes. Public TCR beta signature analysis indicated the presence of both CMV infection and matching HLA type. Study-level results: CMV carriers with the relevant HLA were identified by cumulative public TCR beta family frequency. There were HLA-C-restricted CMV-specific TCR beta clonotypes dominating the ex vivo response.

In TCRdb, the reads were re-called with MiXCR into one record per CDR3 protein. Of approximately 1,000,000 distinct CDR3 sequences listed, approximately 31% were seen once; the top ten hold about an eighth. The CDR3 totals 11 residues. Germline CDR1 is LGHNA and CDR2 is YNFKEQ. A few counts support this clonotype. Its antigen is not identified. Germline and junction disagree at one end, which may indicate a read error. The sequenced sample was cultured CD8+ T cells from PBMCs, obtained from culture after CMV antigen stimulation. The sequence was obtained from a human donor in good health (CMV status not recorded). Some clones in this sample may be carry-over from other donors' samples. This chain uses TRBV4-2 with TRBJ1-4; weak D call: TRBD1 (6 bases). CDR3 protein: CASSQDRGIHF. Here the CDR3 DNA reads TGTGCCAGCAGCCAAGATAGGGGGATACATTTT.